This T cell receptor (beta chain) stems from a study of PD-L1 blockade in urothelial cancer. The wider study: Peripheral blood specimens exhibited a median yield of 141,255 T cells.

Time point reported: peripheral blood 6 weeks after treatment start. The method was immunoSEQ multiplex PCR; TCRdb's version includes in-frame clones alone and lacks a portion of them. Here the sample spans approximately 110,000 clones, roughly 90% being singletons. The ends lost 2 bases at V and 0 bases at J; junction bases unmatched: 2. Germline CDR1 and CDR2: KGHSH and LQKENI. The CDR3 extends over 15 amino acids. This clone was recorded once. Source: PBMCs, taken around atezolizumab (anti-PD-L1) treatment. The rearrangement joins TRBV18 to TRBJ2-3; 7 bases are a match to TRBD1. The clonotype originates from a man aged 55 to 69 with urothelial cancer. The CDR3 spells CASSPGQVSTDTQYF. CDR3 coding DNA: TGTGCCAGCTCACCAGGACAGGTTAGCACAGATACGCAGTATTTT.